Listed below are T cell receptor beta chains from one sample, sequenced in a study of blood T cells in healthy people across ages. MiXCR, run by TCRdb on the 5' RACE reads, gives a single entry per CDR3 protein. The sample records approximately 1.5 million distinct CDR3 sequences, about 35% being singletons. The sequenced sample consisted of blood. These receptors all stem from a woman in her 30s in good health. Each CDR3 is given without its conserved first and last residue. The D gene is left open where the match is weak.

j_call d_call v_call cdr3_aa
TRBJ2-3 NA TRBV9 ASSVVGGAVTDTQY
TRBJ1-5 NA TRBV30 AWSNILKNQPQH
TRBJ1-5 NA TRBV12-3/TRBV12-4 ASSYHSRRQPDQPQH
TRBJ2-5 NA TRBV5-1 ASSLDGAGVGTQY
TRBJ2-7 NA TRBV7-2 ASSLEDVSYEQY
TRBJ1-2 NA TRBV6-1 ASNVDRGRYT
TRBJ2-6 NA TRBV4-1 ASSQVPRGIQFYAGANVLT
TRBJ2-6 TRBD1 TRBV11-3 ASSSPGQGSIGANVLT
TRBJ2-3 NA TRBV4-1 ASSQEVGVGTDTQY
TRBJ2-4 NA TRBV7-8 ASSSGRRGKNIQY
TRBJ1-2 NA TRBV20-1 SAQTGRPNYGYT
NA NA TRBV28 ASRSRVPVVETQY
TRBJ2-7 NA TRBV29-1 SVGEGGYEQY
TRBJ2-7 TRBD1 TRBV3-1 ASSQRRRGPYEQY
TRBJ2-3 TRBD1 TRBV4-1 ASSQGAVTGVVRDTQY
TRBJ2-3 NA TRBV20-1 SAREMTDTQY
TRBJ2-4 NA TRBV5-6 ASSLRQDGAKNIQY
TRBJ2-4 TRBD2 TRBV4-2 ASSLTQAGGLGNIQY
TRBJ2-7 TRBD1 TRBV2 ASKDREIYEQY
TRBJ2-1 TRBD1 TRBV19 ASSWGTGVSNEQF
TRBJ2-5 TRBD2 TRBV4-2 ASSQDHLAGEETQY
TRBJ2-7 TRBD2 TRBV7-8 ASSLVGSASGRHEQY
TRBJ2-6 NA TRBV30 AWSVWGRADSGANVLT
TRBJ2-2 NA TRBV13 ASSPDGGTTGELF
TRBJ1-5 NA TRBV5-1 ASSLDFGNQPQH
TRBJ2-7 TRBD1 TRBV15 ATSNPGQGMYEQY
TRBJ2-3 NA TRBV18 ASSPLGQTTDTQY
TRBJ2-2 NA TRBV9 ASSVAGRRDTGELF
TRBJ2-7 TRBD2 TRBV12-3/TRBV12-4 ASSLLAGGLSYEQY
TRBJ2-7 NA TRBV30 AWSENTYEQY
TRBJ1-1 NA TRBV6-1 ASSGGVLGDTEAF
TRBJ2-7 NA TRBV7-2 ASSSTRQSSYEQY
TRBJ2-3 NA TRBV14 ASSQALRSTDTQY
TRBJ1-5 NA TRBV4-1 ASSQDDSKQPQH
TRBJ1-1 NA TRBV28 ASSSIVEAF
TRBJ1-2 NA TRBV29-1 SGSGDNYGYT
TRBJ2-1 NA TRBV2 ASSDRAREQF
TRBJ2-4 NA TRBV7-9 ASSLDKHGAKNIQY
TRBJ1-2 NA TRBV27 ASSSVHQGGYT
TRBJ2-2 NA TRBV29-1 SVEVETGELF
TRBJ2-6 NA TRBV20-1 SATPSSGANVLT
TRBJ2-4 NA TRBV20-1 SASHTTKNIQY
TRBJ1-5 TRBD1 TRBV13 ASSFRLGQGGNQPQH
TRBJ2-1 NA TRBV20-1 SAALGPRKF
TRBJ2-2 NA TRBV12-3/TRBV12-4 ASSPTSVVGELF
TRBJ1-2 NA TRBV27 ASSLYSGADGYT
TRBJ2-5 NA TRBV7-3 ASSCRGPRETQY
TRBJ2-3 NA TRBV27 ASSLTFLSGGEDTQY
TRBJ1-2 TRBD1 TRBV7-2 ASSLRRDGKGAQYGYT
TRBJ1-2 NA TRBV4-2 ASSQDARGNYGYT
TRBJ2-1 TRBD2 TRBV4-2 ASSQVRAGGPNEQF